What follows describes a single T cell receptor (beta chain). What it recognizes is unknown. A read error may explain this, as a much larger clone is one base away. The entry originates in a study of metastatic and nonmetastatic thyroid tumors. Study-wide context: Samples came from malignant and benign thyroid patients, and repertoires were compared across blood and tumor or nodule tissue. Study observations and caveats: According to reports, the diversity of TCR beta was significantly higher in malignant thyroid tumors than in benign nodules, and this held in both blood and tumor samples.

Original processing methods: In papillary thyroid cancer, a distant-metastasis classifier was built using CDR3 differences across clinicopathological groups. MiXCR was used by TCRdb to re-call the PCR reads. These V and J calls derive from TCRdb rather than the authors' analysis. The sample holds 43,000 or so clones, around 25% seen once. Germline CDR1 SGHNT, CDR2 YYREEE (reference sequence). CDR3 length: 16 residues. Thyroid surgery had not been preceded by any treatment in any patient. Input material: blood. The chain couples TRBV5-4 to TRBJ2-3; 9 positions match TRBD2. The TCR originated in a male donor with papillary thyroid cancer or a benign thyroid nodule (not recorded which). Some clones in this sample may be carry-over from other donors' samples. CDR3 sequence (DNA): TGTGCCAGCAGCTTGGGAGCGTTAGCGGGAGCAGATATGCAGTATTTT. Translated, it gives CASSLGALAGADMQYF.